Each of the 9 T cell receptor beta chains below was sequenced from the same sample in a study of cytomegalovirus exposure and HLA in healthy donors. The table came from immunoSEQ multiplex PCR; TCRdb's copy has only in-frame clones and leaves some out. The sample lists about 160,000 clones, 75% to 90% seen once, with 2% to 2.5% in the top ten. The sequencing input was PBMCs. These receptors were obtained from a woman between 18 and 29 years old in good health and CMV-seronegative.

In DNA, the CDR3 is TGCGCCAGCAGCCAAGATGGCACCAGGGTTAACGGGGAGCTGTTTTTT. It yields the protein CASSQDGTRVNGELFF. The rearrangement joins TRBV4-3 to TRBJ2-2, with D possibly being TRBD1 (5 bases). The CDR3 has 16 amino acids. With 0 bases removed from V and 7 bases from J, the gap between germline ends came to 15 bases. Germline V gene lookup returns CDR1 LGHNA and CDR2 YSLEER.

This clone occurred a few times. The chain uses TRBV4-1 and TRBJ1-2; the D gene is possibly TRBD1 (6 bases). This CDR3 has 14 residues. V gave up 1 base and J gave up 0 bases, with 6 bases separating them. Germline V gene data show CDR1 as MGHRA and CDR2 as YSYEKL. The CDR3 loop reads CASSQGTANYGYTF. DNA of the CDR3: TGCGCCAGCAGCCAAGGGACAGCTAACTATGGCTACACCTTC.

This clone was picked up one time. The chain employs TRBV15 and TRBJ1-4, with D maybe TRBD1 (5 bases). The CDR3 loop spans 13 amino acids. CDR1 is LNHNV, CDR2 YYDKDF, per germline (reference sequence). Trimming stripped 5 bases from V and 11 bases from J, with 15 bases between. The CDR3 DNA reads TGTGCCACCAGCCCAGAGGGAGGGGTGAAACTGTTTTTT. Its protein is CATSPEGGVKLFF.

The genes are TRBV19 and TRBJ2-5; possible D gene TRBD2, 6 bases. The V gene lost 6 bases and the J gene lost 3 bases, with 11 bases spanning the gap. Germline CDR1 is LNHDA and CDR2 is SQIVND (reference sequence). The CDR3 runs to 13 residues. CDR3 residues: CASRGTGEETQYF. CDR3 sequence (DNA): TGTGCCAGTAGGGGGACGGGAGAAGAGACCCAGTACTTC.

This sequence joins TRBV4-1 and TRBJ2-5; maybe TRBD2 (6 bases). Germline loops: CDR1 MGHRA, CDR2 YSYEKL. The CDR3 totals 16 residues. With 4 bases removed from V and 4 bases from J, the gap between germline ends came to 19 bases. The CDR3 nucleotides read TGCGCCAGCAGCCGGGGGTGGGGGGAGGCGGTAGAGACCCAGTACTTC. It translates to CASSRGWGEAVETQYF.

This clone was seen more than once but under ten times. This chain uses TRBV7-9 with TRBJ1-4, with 10 nucleotides matching TRBD1. The CDR3 contains 15 residues. Germline CDR1 and CDR2: SEHNR and FQNEAQ (reference sequence). Trimming at V came to 5 bases and at J to 8 bases, leaving 8 bases not matched to a gene. The CDR3 DNA follows: TGTGCCAGCAGCAGTGGACAGGGGGGATACGAAAAACTGTTTTTT. Amino acid sequence: CASSSGQGGYEKLFF.

V usage is TRBV5-1 and J usage is TRBJ2-1, with D tentatively TRBD1 (6 bases). With 0 bases removed from V and 10 bases from J, the gap between germline ends came to 14 bases. CDR3 length: 14 amino acids. Germline assignment: CDR1 SGHRS and CDR2 YFSETQ. Here the CDR3 reads CASSLAPLGTEQFF. The CDR3 DNA sequence: TGCGCCAGCAGCTTGGCCCCTTTGGGGACAGAGCAGTTCTTC.

The chain employs TRBV2 and TRBJ1-2; D might be TRBD1 (6 bases). The CDR3 loop spans 15 amino acids. Germline V gene sequence: CDR1 SNHLY, CDR2 FYNNEI. The V and J ends lost 2 bases and 11 bases respectively, with 21 bases between them. The CDR3 DNA sequence: TGTGCCAGCAGTGAATGGATCAGTAGCGATAGGGGGTACACCTTC. Translating gives CASSEWISSDRGYTF. Based on the CDR3 plus reference TRBV2 and TRBJ1-2, the full variable domain is EPEVTQTPSHQVTQMGQEVILRCVPISNHLYFYWYRQILGQKVEFLVSFYNNEISEKSEIFDDQFSVERPDGSNFTLKIRSTKLEDSAMYFCASSEWISSDRGYTFGSGTRLTVV.

The CDR3 spells CASSESLLADKTYEQYF. The CDR3 DNA sequence: TGCGCCAGCAGTGAGTCACTACTAGCGGACAAGACCTACGAGCAGTACTTC. The genes are TRBV10-2 and TRBJ2-7, with 8 bases that match TRBD2. The CDR3 totals 17 residues. Germline V CDR1 and CDR2: WSHSY, SAAADI. V was pared by 0 bases and J by 2 bases, with 9 bases of the junction left unmatched.